This TCR beta chain was sequenced in a study of blood T cells in healthy people across ages. Study observations and caveats: A greater number of naive CD4+ cells and higher diversity distinguished long-lived donors from aged donors. Leaving the PBMCs unsorted stopped any conclusive comparison of naive versus antigen-experienced cells.

This CDR3 has 15 residues. V lost 2 bases and J lost 10; bases outside the gene matches: 10. Germline V CDR1 and CDR2: MNHNS, SASEGT. Through a sample-barcoded 5' primer and a J-beta primer mix, a second PCR was run for roughly 7 to 12 cycles. TCRdb re-derived calls from the 5' RACE reads in MiXCR, one entry per CDR3 protein. The sample carries 1 million or so distinct CDR3 sequences, 45% recorded once. Total RNA amounts of at least 5.5 micrograms were extracted per sample. This clonotype was counted only a few times. Its antigen remains unknown. The chain links TRBV6-1 to TRBJ2-1; 8 nucleotides line up with TRBD2. The source is a woman aged 55-69 years in good health. Sequencing used blood. CDR3 loop: CASSEIGLAGEEQFF. The CDR3 DNA is TGTGCCAGCAGTGAAATCGGGCTAGCGGGTGAAGAGCAGTTCTTC.